The T cell receptor (beta chain) described here comes from a study of PD-L1 blockade in urothelial cancer. At the level of the study: Atezolizumab therapy began for patients in 2014, dosed at 1,200 mg intravenously every 3 weeks. A median of approximately 140,000 T cells was found in the blood samples.

CDR1 is SGHAT, CDR2 FQNNGV, per germline. The CDR3 is made up of 16 amino acids. Trimming at V came to 5 bases and at J to 1 base, leaving 6 bases not matched to a gene. The method was immunoSEQ multiplex PCR; TCRdb's version includes in-frame clones alone and lacks a portion of them. The sample records 48,000 or so clones, more than 80% being singletons. Time point meaning: peripheral blood 6 weeks after treatment start. The rearrangement uses TRBV11-2 and TRBJ1-1, with 11 bases aligning to TRBD1. The specimen comprised PBMCs, sampled around atezolizumab (anti-PD-L1) treatment. This clonotype was obtained from a man aged 70 or older with urothelial cancer. CDR3 DNA sequence: TGTGCCAGCAGCGTGGGGACAGGGGGGGAGAACACTGAAGCTTTCTTT. Its protein is CASSVGTGGENTEAFF. Full variable domain (outside the CDR3, taken from reference TRBV11-2 and TRBJ1-1): EAGVAQSPRYKIIEKRQSVAFWCNPISGHATLYWYQQILGQGPKLLIQFQNNGVVDDSQLPKDRFSAERLKGVDSTLKIQPAKLEDSAVYLCASSVGTGGENTEAFFGQGTRLTVV.